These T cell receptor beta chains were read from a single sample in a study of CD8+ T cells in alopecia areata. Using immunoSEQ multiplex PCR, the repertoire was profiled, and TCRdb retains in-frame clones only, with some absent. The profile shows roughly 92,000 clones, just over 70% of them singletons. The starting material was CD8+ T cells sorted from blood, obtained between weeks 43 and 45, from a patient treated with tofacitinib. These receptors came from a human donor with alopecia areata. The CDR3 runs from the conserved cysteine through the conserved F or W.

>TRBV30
CAWSVGYSSTDTQYF
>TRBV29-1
CSVVSPSSYEQYF
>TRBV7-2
CASRATGIYEQYF
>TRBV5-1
CASSLAELAERGGTQYF
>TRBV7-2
CASSPGLAGAKVDTQYF
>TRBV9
CASSVDRPEEAFF
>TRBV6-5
CASSYSMAGGTYEQYF
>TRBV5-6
CASSLGSSGSYEQYF
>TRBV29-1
CSVGTGPNTGELFF
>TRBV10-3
CAISEDWTSYEQYF
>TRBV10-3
CAIRPAGDSGEQFF
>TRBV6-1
CASSEWRRVNQPQHF
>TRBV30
CAWSDQYSNQPQHF
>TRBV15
CATSENTEAFF
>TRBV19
CASSGFESPLHF
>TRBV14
CASSLDRVDGYTF
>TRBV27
CASSEGTGETQYF